This T cell receptor beta chain was sequenced in a study of T cells in Graves' hyperthyroidism and ophthalmopathy. This clonotype was seen at least ten times. It was RNA transcripts that yielded the amplified TCR beta CDR3 regions. HTBI primers were used for first-round RT-PCR of the TCR CDR3. TCRdb called the multiplex PCR reads again in MiXCR, with one record for every CDR3 protein. In the table there are about half a million distinct CDR3 sequences, roughly a quarter of which are singletons. This CDR3 has 17 amino acids. V was cut by 3 bases and J by 0 bases, with 17 bases left in between. The sequence was obtained from a woman between 25 and 40 years old with Graves' ophthalmopathy. The specimen was blood. The J gene is TRBJ1-1, the V gene TRBV12-3 or TRBV12-4; a weak D match, TRBD1 (5 bases). CDR3 sequence reads: CASSFRQGFGMNTEAFF. In nucleotides, the CDR3 is TGTGCCAGCAGTTTTCGGCAGGGCTTCGGGATGAACACTGAAGCTTTCTTT.